This T cell receptor beta chain was sequenced during a study of cytomegalovirus exposure and HLA in healthy donors. Details on this clone: Its target is unknown.

Amplification used 60 Vbeta primers and 13 Jbeta primers. Under the authors' procedure: Later reanalysis found roughly 80 million unique TCR beta chains, around 11 million of them shared. Clones were read by immunoSEQ multiplex PCR, and TCRdb kept only the in-frame ones, dropping some. The V and J calls and clone size are taken from that table; D and trimming were inferred from the DNA. The repertoire holds about 130,000 clones, with roughly 82% as singletons. Study-level findings and limits: It was only CMV serostatus that was available as immune exposure information. What a later analysis reportedly showed was that an Asian-associated ancestry cluster had fewer N-insertions than the approximately 720-donor mean. A later examination showed that TCR association rates differed by HLA locus, with DRB1 most and HLA-C fewest.

CDR1 and CDR2 from the germline V gene are SGHNT and YENEEA. V lost 2 bases, J lost 3 bases, and 6 bases stayed unmatched. The CDR3 loop spans 15 amino acids. The V gene is TRBV11-3, the J gene TRBJ2-7, with TRBD1 identical over 8 bases. The TCR comes from a male donor in good health and CMV-seropositive. The sample comprised PBMCs. CDR3 sequence reads: CASSLRGQEGYEQYF. The CDR3 DNA sequence: TGTGCCAGCAGCTTAAGGGGACAGGAAGGCTACGAGCAGTACTTC. Full variable domain (remainder filled in from reference TRBV11-3 and TRBJ2-7): EAGVVQSPRYKIIEKKQPVAFWCNPISGHNTLYWYLQNLGQGPELLIRYENEEAVDDSQLPKDRFSAERLKGVDSTLKIQPAELGDSAVYLCASSLRGQEGYEQYFGPGTRLTVT.